The source of this T cell receptor beta chain is a study of T-cell reconstitution after alpha-beta-depleted transplantation in children. There are 15 residues in the CDR3. Germline CDR1 and CDR2: DFQATT and SNEGSKA (reference sequence). V was pared by 0 bases and J by 8 bases, with 19 bases between. Study-level points and caveats: Day-60 TCRbeta diversity that was high in some patients was derived from surviving recipient T cells and thymic progenitors.

For TCRbeta, the library was prepared with unique molecular identifiers. TCRdb reprocessed the PCR reads with MiXCR, giving one entry per CDR3 protein. The profile shows 700,000 to 850,000 distinct CDR3 sequences, approximately 15% of them singletons. In regard to this clonotype: Its specificity is not known.

The specimen comprised PBMCs, mostly from graft donor cells, sampled 360 days after TCRalphabeta/CD19-depleted stem cell transplant. This receptor was taken from a male patient younger than 18 who had a stem cell transplant for acute lymphoblastic leukemia, so the T cells may come from the graft donor. The genes are TRBV20-1 and TRBJ1-2, with a weak D call TRBD1 (6 bases). In nucleotides, the CDR3 is TGCAGTGCTAGAGATAGGACAGCTCCTCCTGACGGCTACACCTTC. It encodes CSARDRTAPPDGYTF.